The clone carrying this T cell receptor (beta chain) came up once. The CDR3 extends over 15 amino acids. Germline V gene sequence: CDR1 MNHEY, CDR2 SMNVEV (reference sequence). Trimming stripped 5 bases from V and 5 bases from J, with 15 bases between. This entry belongs to a study of shared clonotypes between healthy human individuals. Only in-frame clones appear in the TCRdb table, and some are missing; sequencing was by immunoSEQ multiplex PCR. The sample consists of approximately 640,000 clones, around 90% of them appearing once. The sequencing sample was made of memory CD8+ T cells from PBMCs. As for subset: CD45RO+ cells pooled with CCR7-negative TemRA cells. The sequence was obtained from a man between 18 and 35 years old in good health. Some clones in this sample may be carry-over from other donors' samples. This chain links TRBV27 with TRBJ1-4; maybe TRBD1 (5 bases). CDR3 coding DNA: TGTGCCAGCAGTATTCAGGGTAATGTCAATGAAAAACTGTTTTTT. Its translation: CASSIQGNVNEKLFF.